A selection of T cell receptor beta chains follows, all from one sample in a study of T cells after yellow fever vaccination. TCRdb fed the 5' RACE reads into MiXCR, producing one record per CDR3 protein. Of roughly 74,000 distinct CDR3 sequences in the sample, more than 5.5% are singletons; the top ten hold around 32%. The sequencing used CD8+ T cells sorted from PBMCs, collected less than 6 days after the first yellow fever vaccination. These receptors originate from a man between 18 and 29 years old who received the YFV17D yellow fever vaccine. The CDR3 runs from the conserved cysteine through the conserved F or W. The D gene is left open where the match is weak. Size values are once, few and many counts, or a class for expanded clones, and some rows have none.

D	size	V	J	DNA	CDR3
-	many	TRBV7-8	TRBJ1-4	TGTGCCAGCAGCTTATTACGGGAGTCTAATGAAAAACTGTTTTTT	CASSLLRESNEKLFF
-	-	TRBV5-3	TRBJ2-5	TGTGCCAGGAGCTTGCGGGGCCCTAGGAAGAAGACCCAGTACTTC	CARSLRGPRKKTQYF
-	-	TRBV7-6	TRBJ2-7	TGTGCCAGCAGCCAGACCCGGGACGCCGTGAACGAGCAGTACTTC	CASSQTRDAVNEQYF
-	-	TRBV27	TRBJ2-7	TGTGCCAGCAGATTCTTCTATTCCTCCTACGAGCAGTACTTC	CASRFFYSSYEQYF
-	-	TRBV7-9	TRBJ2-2	TGTGCCAGCAGCTACCGTTTTTATGGGAACACCGGGGAGCTGTTTTTT	CASSYRFYGNTGELFF
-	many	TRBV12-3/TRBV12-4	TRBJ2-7	TGTGCCAGCAGTTTAGTACGGGCACCCTACGAGCAGTACTTC	CASSLVRAPYEQYF
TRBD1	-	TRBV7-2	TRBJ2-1	TGTGCCATCTCAGACAGGGTTCGGTACAATGAGCAGTTCTTC	CAISDRVRYNEQFF
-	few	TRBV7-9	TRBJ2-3	TGTGCCAGCAGCTACACCCAAGATACGCAGTATTTT	CASSYTQDTQYF
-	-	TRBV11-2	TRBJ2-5	TGTGCCAGCAGCTCGGGGGGGACAGGGTACTTGGAGACCCAGTACTTC	CASSSGGTGYLETQYF
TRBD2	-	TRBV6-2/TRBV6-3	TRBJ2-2	TGTGCCAGCAGTTACTCCGGACTAGCGGGATACACCGGGGAGCTGTTTTTT	CASSYSGLAGYTGELFF
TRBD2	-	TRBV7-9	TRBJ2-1	TGTGCCAGCAGCTACGCGGGGGATTTTTATGAGCAGTTCTTC	CASSYAGDFYEQFF
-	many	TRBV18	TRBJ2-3	TGTGCCAGCTCATCCCCGGGTCTCAGAGGGGATACGCAGTATTTT	CASSSPGLRGDTQYF
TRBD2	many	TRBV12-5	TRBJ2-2	TGTGCTAGTGGTTTTTTACTAGCGGGGGCCCTGAACACCGGGGAGCTGTTTTTT	CASGFLLAGALNTGELFF
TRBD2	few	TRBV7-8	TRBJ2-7	TGTGCCAGCAGCTTACGGCTAGCGGGGGGCTCCTACGAGCAGTACTTC	CASSLRLAGGSYEQYF
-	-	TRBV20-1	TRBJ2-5	TGCAGTGCTAGTCCGGGGGTGGGAGGCCAAGAGACCCAGTACTTC	CSASPGVGGQETQYF